A single T cell receptor beta chain is shown here with its context. This sample also contains other DNA sequences that code for the same CDR3. This record belongs to a study of shared clonotypes between healthy human individuals. Replicate PCRs run on sorted subsets employed 200 to 250 ng DNA, approximately 30,000 T cell genomes. TCRdb's table, derived via immunoSEQ multiplex PCR, lists solely in-frame clones and lacks some. The sample holds about 2.3 million clones, over 85% seen once. The sequencing sample was made of naive CD4+ T cells from PBMCs. Subset here: CD45RA+ positively selected. This clonotype was sampled from a man aged 18 to 30 in good health. Some clones in this sample may be carry-over from other donors' samples.

This CDR3 reads CASSLTGGEQYF. CDR3 DNA: TGCGCCAGCAGCTTAACCGGTGGCGAGCAGTACTTC. V gene TRBV5-1 combines with J gene TRBJ2-7; D call uncertain. CDR3 size: 12 residues. Trimming cost V 2 bases and J 6 bases, with 9 bases left between them. CDR1 SGHRS and CDR2 YFSETQ come from the germline V gene.